This T cell receptor (beta chain) was captured by sequencing in a study of shared clonotypes between healthy human individuals. Trimming took 7 bases from V and 2 from J, leaving 15 bases between them. The CDR3 runs to 14 residues. The germline V gene has CDR1 SGHRS and CDR2 YFSETQ. TCRdb's copy holds only in-frame clones and misses some; the assay was immunoSEQ multiplex PCR. The top ten clones hold approximately 11% of a sample with over 400,000 clones, 81% of them seen once. The chain joins TRBV5-1 to TRBJ1-1; tentative D call: TRBD1 (5 bases). Sequences were obtained from PBMCs. The sequence derives from a woman between 40 and 50 years old in good health. Some clones in this sample may be carry-over from other donors' samples. The DNA for the CDR3 is TGCGCCAGCGGGACCGCGGGGTTTAACACTGAAGCTTTCTTT. This gives the protein CASGTAGFNTEAFF.